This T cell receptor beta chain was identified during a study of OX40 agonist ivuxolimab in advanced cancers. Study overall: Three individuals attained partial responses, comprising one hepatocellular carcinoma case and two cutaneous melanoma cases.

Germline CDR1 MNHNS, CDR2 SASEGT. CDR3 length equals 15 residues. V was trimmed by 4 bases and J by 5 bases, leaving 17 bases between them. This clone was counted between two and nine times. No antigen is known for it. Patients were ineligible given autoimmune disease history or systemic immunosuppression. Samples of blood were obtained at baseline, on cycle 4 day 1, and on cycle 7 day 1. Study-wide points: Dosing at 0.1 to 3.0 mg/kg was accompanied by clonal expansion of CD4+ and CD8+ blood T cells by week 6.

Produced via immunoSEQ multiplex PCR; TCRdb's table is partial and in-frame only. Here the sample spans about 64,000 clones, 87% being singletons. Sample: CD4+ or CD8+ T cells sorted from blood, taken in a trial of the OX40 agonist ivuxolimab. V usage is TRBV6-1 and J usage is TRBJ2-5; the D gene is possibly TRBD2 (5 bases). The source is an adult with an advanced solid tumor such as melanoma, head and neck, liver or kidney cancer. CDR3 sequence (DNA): TGTGCCAGCAGTGCGCGCAGAGGGAGAGGGGAGACCCAGTACTTC. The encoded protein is CASSARRGRGETQYF.